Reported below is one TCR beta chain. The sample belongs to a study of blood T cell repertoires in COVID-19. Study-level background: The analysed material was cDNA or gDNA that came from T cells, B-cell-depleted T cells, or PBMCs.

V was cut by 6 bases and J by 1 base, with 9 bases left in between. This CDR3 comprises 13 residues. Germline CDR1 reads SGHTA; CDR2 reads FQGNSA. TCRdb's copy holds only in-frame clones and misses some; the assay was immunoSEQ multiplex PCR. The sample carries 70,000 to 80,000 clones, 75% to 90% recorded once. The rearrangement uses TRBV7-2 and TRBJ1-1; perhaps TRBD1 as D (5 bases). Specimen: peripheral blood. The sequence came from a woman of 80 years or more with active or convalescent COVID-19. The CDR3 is CASRNDRNTEAFF. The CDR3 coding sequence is TGTGCCAGCAGAAACGACAGGAACACTGAAGCTTTCTTT.